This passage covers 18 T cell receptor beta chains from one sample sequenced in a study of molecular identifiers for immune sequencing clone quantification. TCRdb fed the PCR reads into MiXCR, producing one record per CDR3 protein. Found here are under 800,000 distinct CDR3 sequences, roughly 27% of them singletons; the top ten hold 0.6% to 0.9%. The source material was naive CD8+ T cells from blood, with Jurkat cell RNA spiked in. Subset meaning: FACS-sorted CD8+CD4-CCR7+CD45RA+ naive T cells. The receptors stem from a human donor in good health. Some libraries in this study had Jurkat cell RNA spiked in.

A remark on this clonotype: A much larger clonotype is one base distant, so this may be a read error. DNA of the CDR3: TGTGCCAGCAGCTACCCAGGGGGACGGGATGAAGCTTTATTT. Translation gives CASSYPGGRDEALF. V usage is TRBV5-6 and J usage is TRBJ1-1; 7 bases are shared with TRBD1. CDR1 and CDR2 (germline): SGHDT, YYEEEE. The CDR3 totals 14 residues.

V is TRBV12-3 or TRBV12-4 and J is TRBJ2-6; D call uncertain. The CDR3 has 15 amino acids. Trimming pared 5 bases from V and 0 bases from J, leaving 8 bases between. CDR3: CASSHPISGANVLTF. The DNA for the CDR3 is TGTGCCAGCAGTCACCCTATCTCTGGGGCCAACGTCCTGACTTTC.

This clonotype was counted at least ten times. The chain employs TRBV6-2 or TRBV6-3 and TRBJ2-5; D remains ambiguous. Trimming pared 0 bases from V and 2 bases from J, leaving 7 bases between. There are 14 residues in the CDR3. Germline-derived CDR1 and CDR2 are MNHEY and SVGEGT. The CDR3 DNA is TGTGCCAGCAGTTACTCGTCAGGACAAGAGACCCAGTACTTC. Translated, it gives CASSYSSGQETQYF.

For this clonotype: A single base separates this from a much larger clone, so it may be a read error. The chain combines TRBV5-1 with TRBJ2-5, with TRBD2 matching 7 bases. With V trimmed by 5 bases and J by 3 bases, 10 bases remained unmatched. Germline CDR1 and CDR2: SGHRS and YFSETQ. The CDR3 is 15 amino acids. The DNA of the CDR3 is TGCGCCAGCAGTCGGGCAACCCTAGCGGAAGAGACCCAGTACTTC. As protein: CASSRATLAEETQYF.

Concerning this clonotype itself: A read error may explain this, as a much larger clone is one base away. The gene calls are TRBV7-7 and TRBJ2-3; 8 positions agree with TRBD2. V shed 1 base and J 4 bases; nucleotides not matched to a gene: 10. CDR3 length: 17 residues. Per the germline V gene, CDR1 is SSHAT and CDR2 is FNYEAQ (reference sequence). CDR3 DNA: TGTGCCAGCAGCTTAGGAGCGGGAGACTTTAGCGCAGATACGCAGTATTTT. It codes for CASSLGAGDFSADTQYF. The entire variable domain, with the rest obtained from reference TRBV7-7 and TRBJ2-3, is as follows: GAGVSQSPRYKVTKRGQDVTLRCDPISSHATLYWYQQALGQGPEFLTYFNYEAQPDKSGLPSDRFSAERPEGSISTLTIQRTEQRDSAMYRCASSLGAGDFSADTQYFGPGTRLTVL.

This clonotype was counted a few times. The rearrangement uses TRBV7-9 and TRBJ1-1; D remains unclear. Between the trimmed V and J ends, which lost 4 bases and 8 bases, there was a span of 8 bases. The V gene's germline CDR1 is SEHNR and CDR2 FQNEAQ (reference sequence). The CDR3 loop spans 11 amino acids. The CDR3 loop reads CASSSSTEAFF. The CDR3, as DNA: TGTGCCAGCAGCTCCTCGACAGAAGCTTTCTTT.

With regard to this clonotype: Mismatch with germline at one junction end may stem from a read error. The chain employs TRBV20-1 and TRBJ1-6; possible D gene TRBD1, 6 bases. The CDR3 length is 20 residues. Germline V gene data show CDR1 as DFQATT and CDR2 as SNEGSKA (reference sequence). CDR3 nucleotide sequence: TGCAGTGCTAGAGATCTGGCCTGGCTTCCCGGGGGCGAATATAGTTCACCCCTCCACTTT. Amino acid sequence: CSARDLAWLPGGEYSSPLHF.

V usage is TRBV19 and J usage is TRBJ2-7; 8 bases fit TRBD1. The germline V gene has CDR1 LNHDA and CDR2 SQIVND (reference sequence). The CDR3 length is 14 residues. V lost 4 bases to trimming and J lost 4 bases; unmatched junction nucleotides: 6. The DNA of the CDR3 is TGTGCCAGTAGTAGGGACAGGAGAACTTACGAGCAGTACTTC. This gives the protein CASSRDRRTYEQYF. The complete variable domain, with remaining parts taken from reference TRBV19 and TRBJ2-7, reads DGGITQSPKYLFRKEGQNVTLSCEQNLNHDAMYWYRQDPGQGLRLIYYSQIVNDFQKGDIAEGYSVSREKKESFPLTVTSAQKNPTAFYLCASSRDRRTYEQYFGPGTRLTVT.

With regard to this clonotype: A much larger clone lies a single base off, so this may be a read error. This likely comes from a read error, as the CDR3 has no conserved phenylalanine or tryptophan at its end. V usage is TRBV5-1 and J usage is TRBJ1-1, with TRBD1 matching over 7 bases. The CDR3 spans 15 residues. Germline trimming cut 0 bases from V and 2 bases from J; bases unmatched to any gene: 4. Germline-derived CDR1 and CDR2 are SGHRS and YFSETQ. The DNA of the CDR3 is TGCGCCAGCAGCTTGGGGGGACAGCTCAACACTGAAGCTTTCCTT. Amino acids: CASSLGGQLNTEAFL.

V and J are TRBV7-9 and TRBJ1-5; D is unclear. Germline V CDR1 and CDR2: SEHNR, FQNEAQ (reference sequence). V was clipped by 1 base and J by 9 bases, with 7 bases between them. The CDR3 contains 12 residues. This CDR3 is CASSLEGWPQHF. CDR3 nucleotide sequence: TGTGCCAGCAGCTTAGAAGGGTGGCCCCAGCATTTT.

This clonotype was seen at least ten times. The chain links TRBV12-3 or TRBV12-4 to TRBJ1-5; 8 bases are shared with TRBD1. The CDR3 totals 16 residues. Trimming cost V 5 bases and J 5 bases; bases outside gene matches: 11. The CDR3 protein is CASSPQTGVVYQPQHF. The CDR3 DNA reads TGTGCCAGCAGTCCCCAGACAGGGGTGGTTTATCAGCCCCAGCATTTT.

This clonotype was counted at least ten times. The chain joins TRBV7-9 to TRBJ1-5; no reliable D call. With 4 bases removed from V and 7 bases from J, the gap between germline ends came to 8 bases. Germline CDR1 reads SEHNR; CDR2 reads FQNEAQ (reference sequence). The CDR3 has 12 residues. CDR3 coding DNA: TGTGCCAGCAGCTCGTCCACCCAGCCCCAGCATTTT. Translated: CASSSSTQPQHF.

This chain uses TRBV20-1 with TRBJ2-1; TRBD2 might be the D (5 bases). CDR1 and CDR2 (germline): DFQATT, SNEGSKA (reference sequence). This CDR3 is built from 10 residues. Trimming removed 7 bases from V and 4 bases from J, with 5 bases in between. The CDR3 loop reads CSGEYNEQFF. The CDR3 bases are TGCAGTGGGGAGTACAATGAGCAGTTCTTC.

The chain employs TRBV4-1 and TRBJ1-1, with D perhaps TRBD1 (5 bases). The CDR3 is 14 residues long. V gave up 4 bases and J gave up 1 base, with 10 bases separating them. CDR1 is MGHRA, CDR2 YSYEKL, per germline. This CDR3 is CASSRGASNTEAFF. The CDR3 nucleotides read TGCGCCAGCAGCCGTGGGGCTTCGAACACTGAAGCTTTCTTT.

CDR3 DNA: TGTGCCAGCAGCCTGTCCGGGACTGTGGGCTACGAGCAGTACTTC. Protein sequence: CASSLSGTVGYEQYF. The chain links TRBV7-9 to TRBJ2-7; a weak D match, TRBD2 (6 bases). The CDR3 consists of 15 residues. The germline gives CDR1 SEHNR, CDR2 FQNEAQ (reference sequence). The V end was cut by 5 bases, the J end by 3 bases, with 17 bases between.

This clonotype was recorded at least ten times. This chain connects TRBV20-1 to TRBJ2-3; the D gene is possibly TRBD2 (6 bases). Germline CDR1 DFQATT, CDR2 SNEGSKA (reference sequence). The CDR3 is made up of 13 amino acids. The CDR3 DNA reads TGCAGAGCCTCCAGACTAGGCACAGATACGCAGTATTTT. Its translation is CRASRLGTDTQYF.

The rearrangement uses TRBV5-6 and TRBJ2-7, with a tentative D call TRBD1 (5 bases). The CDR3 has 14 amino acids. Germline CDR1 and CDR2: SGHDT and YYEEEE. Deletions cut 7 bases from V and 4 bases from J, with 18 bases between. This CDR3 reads CASRLGQGGYEQYF. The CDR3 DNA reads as TGTGCCAGCCGACTTGGGCAGGGTGGTTACGAGCAGTACTTC.

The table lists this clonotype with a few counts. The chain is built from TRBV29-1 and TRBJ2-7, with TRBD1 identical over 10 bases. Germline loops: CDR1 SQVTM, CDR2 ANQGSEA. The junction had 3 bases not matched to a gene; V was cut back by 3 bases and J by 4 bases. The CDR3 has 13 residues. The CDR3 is CSVDGDRGYEQYF. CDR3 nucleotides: TGCAGCGTTGATGGGGACAGGGGATACGAGCAGTACTTC.